The 2 T cell receptor beta chains given below trace back to one sample, sequenced in a study of beta chain features in type 1 diabetes. What was sequenced were expressed TCRB transcripts, since all of the isolated RNA had been reverse transcribed. Measured with immunoSEQ multiplex PCR; TCRdb has only the in-frame clones, and not every one. The sample holds 200,000 to 300,000 clones; about 25% are singletons and the top ten take more than 3%. Sequenced sample: central memory CD4+ T cells from blood. The receptors shown here come from a man between 25 and 39 years old in good health.

The chain links TRBV30 to TRBJ1-1, with 8 bases that match TRBD1. CDR3 length: 16 residues. The trim removed 3 bases at V and 0 bases at J, leaving 9 bases unmatched. The germline V gene has CDR1 GTSNPN and CDR2 SVGIG (reference sequence). CDR3 nucleotides: TGTGCCTGGAGCGCCGGGACAGGTTATATGAACACTGAAGCTTTCTTT. Amino acid sequence: CAWSAGTGYMNTEAFF.

This clone was found a few times. The chain employs TRBV2 and TRBJ1-5; D possibly corresponds to TRBD1 (5 bases). V shed 3 bases and J shed 4 bases, with 13 bases lying between them. Germline CDR1 is SNHLY and CDR2 is FYNNEI. This CDR3 region has 15 residues. CDR3 DNA sequence: TGTGCCAGCAGTGAGTCGGGGGTATGGAATCAGCCCCAGCATTTT. This gives the protein CASSESGVWNQPQHF. Supplemented by reference TRBV2 and TRBJ1-5, the full variable domain reads EPEVTQTPSHQVTQMGQEVILRCVPISNHLYFYWYRQILGQKVEFLVSFYNNEISEKSEIFDDQFSVERPDGSNFTLKIRSTKLEDSAMYFCASSESGVWNQPQHFGDGTRLSIL.